This T cell receptor beta chain was identified in a study of shared clonotypes between healthy human individuals. The CDR3 has 11 residues. Between the trimmed V and J ends, which lost 7 bases and 10 bases, there was a span of 13 bases. The germline CDR1 and CDR2 sequences are SNHLY and FYNNEI. The table came from immunoSEQ multiplex PCR; TCRdb's copy has only in-frame clones and leaves some out. The sample holds about 520,000 clones, 95% to 96% seen once. The sample consisted of naive CD4+ T cells sorted from blood. Subset of the sample: CD45RA+ positively selected. The V call is TRBV2, the J call TRBJ1-1, with D unresolved. This TCR was recovered from a woman aged 25 to 45 in good health. CDR3 loop: CASTTWGGAFF. In DNA, the CDR3 is TGTGCCAGCACAACCTGGGGAGGAGCTTTCTTT.